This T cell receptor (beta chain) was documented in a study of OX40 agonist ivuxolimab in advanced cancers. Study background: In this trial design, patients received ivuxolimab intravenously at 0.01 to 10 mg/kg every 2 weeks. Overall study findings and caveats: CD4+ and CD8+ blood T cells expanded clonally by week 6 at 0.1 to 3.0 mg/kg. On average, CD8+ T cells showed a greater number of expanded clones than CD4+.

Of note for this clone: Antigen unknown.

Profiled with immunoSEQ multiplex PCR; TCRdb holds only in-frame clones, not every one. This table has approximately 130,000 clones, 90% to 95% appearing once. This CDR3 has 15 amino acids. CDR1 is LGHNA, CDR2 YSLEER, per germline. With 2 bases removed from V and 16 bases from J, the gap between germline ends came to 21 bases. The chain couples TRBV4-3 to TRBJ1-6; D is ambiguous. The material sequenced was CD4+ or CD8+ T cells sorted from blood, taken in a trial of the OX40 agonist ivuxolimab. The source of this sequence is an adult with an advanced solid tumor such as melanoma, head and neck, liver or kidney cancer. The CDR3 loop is CASSQSPGYREQLHF. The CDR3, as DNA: TGCGCCAGCAGCCAATCCCCGGGGTACCGGGAGCAACTCCACTTT.